Listed below are T cell receptor beta chains from one sample, sequenced in a study of T cells in localized non-small cell lung cancer. TCRdb's table, derived via immunoSEQ multiplex PCR, lists solely in-frame clones and lacks some. The sample lists more than 100,000 clones, about 90% occurring once. Material: peripheral blood, obtained before any cancer treatment. All receptors derive from a female donor of 60 years or more with stage I lung adenocarcinoma. Both conserved end residues are part of each CDR3. D genes are given only for firm matches. Clone sizes are given selectively: once, few, many, or a class where the clone is expanded.

>-|TRBD2|TRBV28|TRBJ2-7
TGTGCCAGCCACTCCGGGACTAGCGGGAGCGAGCAGTACTTC
CASHSGTSGSEQYF
>-|TRBD2|TRBV11-3|TRBJ2-7
TGTGCCAGCAGCTTACAAGCGGGAGGTACCGACGAGCAGTACTTC
CASSLQAGGTDEQYF
>-|-|TRBV5-8|TRBJ2-6
TGTGCCAGCAGCTTGCCTGGGGCCAACGTCCTGACTTTC
CASSLPGANVLTF
>-|TRBD2|TRBV11-2|TRBJ2-7
TGTGCCAGCAGCGCAATGGCCTGGGATGGGGGGGGATTTTACGAGCAGTACTTC
CASSAMAWDGGGFYEQYF
>-|-|TRBV7-3|TRBJ1-1
TGTGCCAGCAGCCCAAACCGACAGAATACTGAAGCTTTCTTT
CASSPNRQNTEAFF
>few|-|TRBV5-1|TRBJ1-3
TGCGCCAGCAGCCCGGGCCGACCCGAACCCTCTGGAAACACCATATATTTT
CASSPGRPEPSGNTIYF
>few|-|TRBV5-1|TRBJ2-7
TGCGCCAGCAGCTTGTTAGGAAGAGGGGTTGACGAGCAGTACTTC
CASSLLGRGVDEQYF
>-|-|TRBV10-2|TRBJ1-5
TGCGCCACCCAGGGATCCAATCAGCCCCAGCATTTT
CATQGSNQPQHF
>-|-|TRBV2|TRBJ1-2
TGTGCCAGCAACATCAGGGTAACGCAGAGTGGCTACACCTTC
CASNIRVTQSGYTF
>-|-|TRBV6-5|TRBJ1-2
TGTGCCAGCAGACGACCGCAACTTCGGGATGGCTACACCTTC
CASRRPQLRDGYTF
>-|-|TRBV19|TRBJ1-5
TGTGCCAGTAGTACTGACGTCCGTCAGCCCCAGCATTTT
CASSTDVRQPQHF
>-|TRBD1|TRBV7-9|TRBJ1-1
TGTGCCAGCAGCTTAGAGACAGGGTTTCAAACTGAAGCTTTCTTT
CASSLETGFQTEAFF
>-|TRBD1|TRBV30|TRBJ1-1
TGTGCCTGGAGTGTTTGGGACAGGGTTCTTACGAACACTGAAGCTTTCTTT
CAWSVWDRVLTNTEAFF
>-|-|TRBV7-9|TRBJ1-2
TGTGCCAGCAGCTTAGACAGGGTGACGAGCTATGGCTACACCTTC
CASSLDRVTSYGYTF
>-|-|TRBV28|TRBJ2-3
TGTGCCAGCAGGGCCCCATTCCCTAGCACAGATACGCAGTATTTT
CASRAPFPSTDTQYF
>-|TRBD2|TRBV2|TRBJ2-1
TGTGCCAGGTCTAGCGGCAGCTCCTACAATGAGCAGTTCTTC
CARSSGSSYNEQFF
>-|-|TRBV5-1|TRBJ1-1
TGCGCCAGCGAGTCGGGAACCCAGGAGGTTTACACTGAAGCTTTCTTT
CASESGTQEVYTEAFF
>-|-|TRBV7-8|TRBJ1-2
TGTGCCAGCAGCTTAGTGCAGACTAACTATGGCTACACCTTC
CASSLVQTNYGYTF
>-|-|TRBV29-1|TRBJ2-3
TGCAGCGTTGTGTCTCGCTCCCTCCTGGATACGCAGTATTTT
CSVVSRSLLDTQYF
>-|-|TRBV10-3|TRBJ2-3
TGTGCCATCAGTGATGGTACTAGACTACCAGATACGCAGTATTTT
CAISDGTRLPDTQYF
>few|-|TRBV14|TRBJ1-1
TGTGCCAGCAGCCAAGAGGGGGGGGCTGGAATGTGGACTGAAGCTTTCTTT
CASSQEGGAGMWTEAFF
>once|TRBD1|TRBV11-2|TRBJ2-1
TGTGCCAGCAGCTCCGGCCTTTGGCAGGGGGCTTCTGAGCAGTTCTTC
CASSSGLWQGASEQFF
>few|-|TRBV19|TRBJ2-1
TGTGCCACCAGACCCGACCGGAGCTCCTACAATGAGCAGTTCTTC
CATRPDRSSYNEQFF
>-|-|TRBV6-6|TRBJ2-7
TGTGCCAGCAGTCCCGGGCAGTGGGAGCAGTACTTC
CASSPGQWEQYF
>-|-|TRBV19|TRBJ2-2
TGTGCCAGTAGACGGCAGGTTAACACCGGGGAGCTGTTTTTT
CASRRQVNTGELFF
>-|TRBD2|TRBV27|TRBJ2-3
TGTGCCAGCCCCAGTCCGGACCCGGGACTACATTGCACAGATACGCAGTATTTT
CASPSPDPGLHCTDTQYF
>-|-|TRBV9|TRBJ2-3
TGTGCCAGCAGCGTAGGGGGGGATACGCAGTATTTT
CASSVGGDTQYF
>few|-|TRBV7-6|TRBJ1-1
TGTGCCAGCAGCGCGTTTGGCGGGAACACTGAAGCTTTCTTT
CASSAFGGNTEAFF
>once|-|TRBV4-1|TRBJ1-5
TGCGCCAGCAGCCAAAGATTGAGTAGGGGGAACGGCAATCAGCCCCAGCATTTT
CASSQRLSRGNGNQPQHF
>-|TRBD1|TRBV10-1|TRBJ2-1
TGCGCCAGCAGTGTAGCCACAGGGGGAAGGGATGAGCAGTTCTTC
CASSVATGGRDEQFF
>-|-|TRBV5-5|TRBJ2-4
TGTGCCAGCAGCTTGTTGCTGGGGACCAAAAACATTCAGTACTTC
CASSLLLGTKNIQYF
>once|TRBD2|TRBV4-1|TRBJ2-7
TGCGCCAGCAGCCCGAGGACTAGCGAGAATCTATTATCCTACGAGCAGTACTTC
CASSPRTSENLLSYEQYF
>-|-|TRBV21-1|TRBJ2-7
TGTGCCAGCAGCAAAGAGGCGGGACGCTTCTACGAGCAGTACTTC
CASSKEAGRFYEQYF
>-|-|TRBV7-8|TRBJ2-4
TGTGCCAGCAGCTTGATACTACTAGCCAAAAACATTCAGTACTTC
CASSLILLAKNIQYF
>few|-|TRBV30|TRBJ1-4
TGTGCCTGGAGGGTAACGGGACATAGTGAAAAACTGTTTTTT
CAWRVTGHSEKLFF
>-|TRBD1|TRBV7-8|TRBJ2-7
TGTGCCAGCAGCTTAGGAGGACAGGCCTACGAGCAGTACTTC
CASSLGGQAYEQYF
>few|-|TRBV10-1|TRBJ1-1
TGCGCCAGCAGTGAGGGTCCCACTGAAGCTTTCTTT
CASSEGPTEAFF
>-|-|TRBV28|TRBJ2-2
TGTGCCAGCAGTTATGGGAGCGGGGAGCTGTTTTTT
CASSYGSGELFF
>-|-|TRBV18|TRBJ2-5
TGTGCCAGCTCATTGACCGACGCGCAAGAGACCCAGTACTTC
CASSLTDAQETQYF
>-|TRBD1|TRBV5-1|TRBJ1-4
TGCGCCAGCAGCGTCGGGACAGGGCGTAATGAAAAACTGTTTTTT
CASSVGTGRNEKLFF
>-|-|TRBV7-8|TRBJ2-7
TGTGCCAGCAGCTCCCCCGCCTCCTACGAGCAGTACTTC
CASSSPASYEQYF
>-|TRBD2|TRBV19|TRBJ2-7
TGTGCCAGTAGTATGATAGCGGGAGGCACCTACGAGCAGTACTTC
CASSMIAGGTYEQYF
>-|-|TRBV6-6|TRBJ1-1
TGTGCCAGCAGTATTGGCGGAGGCCGGGGTGAAGCTTTCTTT
CASSIGGGRGEAFF
>-|-|TRBV6-5|TRBJ1-1
TGTGCCAGCAAACCCGAACCCCCGGGGACTGAAGCTTTCTTT
CASKPEPPGTEAFF
>once|-|TRBV30|TRBJ1-5
TGTGCCTGGAGTTTCCAGGGGCGGCAGCCCCAGCATTTT
CAWSFQGRQPQHF
>-|TRBD1|TRBV27|TRBJ2-7
TGTGCCAGCAGTTGGCCCCGCAGGGGGCGTAGCTACGAGCAGTACTTC
CASSWPRRGRSYEQYF
>once|-|TRBV10-3|TRBJ1-3
TGTGCCACCACATCTGGAAACACCATATATTTT
CATTSGNTIYF
>-|-|TRBV11-2|TRBJ1-2
TGTGCCAGCAGCTTAATAGACAAGAACTATGGCTACACCTTC
CASSLIDKNYGYTF
>-|TRBD1|TRBV6-5|TRBJ2-5
TGTGCCAGCAGGACCGGGACAGGAGAAGAGACCCAGTACTTC
CASRTGTGEETQYF
>-|-|TRBV2|TRBJ1-1
TGTGCCAGCGACGGGGGGAACACTGAAGCTTTCTTT
CASDGGNTEAFF
>-|-|TRBV5-1|TRBJ1-4
TGCGCCAGCAGCTTAGAGGTCAATGAAAAACTGTTTTTT
CASSLEVNEKLFF
>-|TRBD2|TRBV11-3|TRBJ2-1
TGTGCCAGCAGCTTAGGTTGGGCTAGCGGAACCTACAATGAGCAGTTCTTC
CASSLGWASGTYNEQFF
>-|-|TRBV18|TRBJ1-1
TGTGCCAGCTCACCGACAAACACTGAAGCTTTCTTT
CASSPTNTEAFF
>-|-|TRBV29-1|TRBJ2-1
TGCAGCGTTGATATTTTGAGCCTTGGGAACAATGAGCAGTTCTTC
CSVDILSLGNNEQFF
>-|-|TRBV11-3|TRBJ2-1
TGTGCCAGCAGCCTGAGCGACCCCAATGAGCAGTTCTTC
CASSLSDPNEQFF
>-|-|TRBV6-1|TRBJ2-3
TGTGCCAGCAGCGCCGAGCGAACCTATACGCAGTATTTT
CASSAERTYTQYF
>-|TRBD1|TRBV15|TRBJ2-4
TGTGCCACCAGTAGAACAGGGGAAGGCATTCAGTACTTC
CATSRTGEGIQYF
>-|-|TRBV9|TRBJ1-3
TGTGCCAGCAGCACCGAACAGGGCTCTGGAAACACCATATATTTT
CASSTEQGSGNTIYF